One sample yielded the 15 T cell receptor beta chains listed below, sequenced in a study of T cells after posttransplantation cyclophosphamide. Produced via immunoSEQ multiplex PCR; TCRdb's table is partial and in-frame only. The sample yields approximately 15,000 clones, without any singletons. Cyclophosphamide on days +3 and +4 followed busulfan-fludarabine conditioning and a marrow graft. This specimen was PBMCs, taken after allogeneic stem cell transplant with posttransplant cyclophosphamide. The origin of the receptors is a female patient between 30 and 39 years old who received an allogeneic stem cell transplant from a related donor, was CMV-positive, and had no GVHD. Some T cells may originate from the graft donor.

This clone was picked up many times. The chain links TRBV5-4 to TRBJ2-3; the D gene is possibly TRBD2 (6 bases). The CDR3 loop spans 16 amino acids. Germline V lookup: CDR1 SGHNT, CDR2 YYREEE (reference sequence). V was pared by 8 bases and J by 4 bases, with 23 bases between. DNA of the CDR3: TGTGCCAGTAATCCGGGGCCCGGGACTGGCTCAGATACGCAGTATTTT. It yields the protein CASNPGPGTGSDTQYF.

This clone came up many times. The chain employs TRBV4-3 and TRBJ2-7, with 9 bases aligning to TRBD1. Germline loops: CDR1 LGHNA, CDR2 YSLEER. With 3 bases clipped from V and 3 bases from J, the junction kept 3 bases outside the gene matches. This CDR3 region has 14 residues. CDR3 DNA: TGCGCCAGCAGCCAGGGGACAGGGTTCTACGAGCAGTACTTC. Residues: CASSQGTGFYEQYF.

This clone was seen at least ten times. The rearrangement joins TRBV7-8 to TRBJ2-7; 12 nucleotides match TRBD1. CDR1 is SGHVS and CDR2 is FQNEAQ in the germline V gene. The ends lost 5 bases at V and 4 bases at J; junction bases unmatched: 6. The CDR3 is 15 amino acids. In DNA form, the CDR3 reads TGTGCCAGCAGCACCGGGACAGGGGGCTCGTACGAGCAGTACTTC. This translates into CASSTGTGGSYEQYF.

Ten or more counts support this clone. V gene TRBV7-6 combines with J gene TRBJ2-7; D remains unclear. The CDR3 has 14 residues. Per the germline V gene, CDR1 is SGHVS and CDR2 is FNYEAQ. Deletions cut 1 base from V and 2 bases from J, with 9 bases between. The CDR3 protein is CASSLVPLAYEQYF. CDR3 nucleotide sequence: TGTGCCAGCAGCTTAGTCCCCCTTGCCTACGAGCAGTACTTC.

This clone was seen ten or more times. This sequence joins TRBV28 and TRBJ2-5; 13 nucleotides line up with TRBD2. The V segment lost 5 bases and the J segment 2 bases; nucleotides outside the gene matches: 5. CDR1 is MDHEN and CDR2 is SYDVKM in the germline V gene. The CDR3 spans 16 residues. The CDR3 bases are TGTGCCAGCAGTCTAGGGACTAGCGGGATACAAGAGACCCAGTACTTC. Translating it yields CASSLGTSGIQETQYF.

The table lists this clone with many counts. This chain connects TRBV4-1 to TRBJ2-7, with 10 bases identical to TRBD2. This CDR3 is 15 amino acids long. V shed 3 bases, J shed 7 bases, and the junction held 9 bases outside the gene matches. Per the germline V gene, CDR1 is MGHRA and CDR2 is YSYEKL. CDR3 loop: CASSQLVLAGREQYF. The CDR3 coding sequence is TGCGCCAGCAGCCAGCTAGTACTAGCGGGAAGGGAGCAGTACTTC.

This clone was observed many times. V gene TRBV11-3 combines with J gene TRBJ2-7, with 9 bases that match TRBD1. V was pared by 5 bases and J by 6 bases, with 11 bases of the junction left unmatched. The CDR3 loop spans 15 amino acids. Germline CDR1 SGHNT, CDR2 YENEEA. The CDR3 loop reads CASSPPDRGRSEQYF. The CDR3 nucleotides read TGTGCCAGCAGCCCCCCGGACAGGGGAAGGAGCGAGCAGTACTTC.

The sample holds many counts of this clone. The V and J genes are TRBV7-6 and TRBJ2-2; 7 bases are shared with TRBD1. V was pared by 5 bases and J by 0 bases, with 6 bases of the junction left unmatched. The CDR3 spans 16 residues. The germline V gene has CDR1 SGHVS and CDR2 FNYEAQ. CDR3 in amino acids: CASSRFTGANTGELFF. The CDR3 nucleotides read TGTGCCAGCAGCCGCTTCACAGGGGCGAACACCGGGGAGCTGTTTTTT.

This clone was detected many times. The rearrangement uses TRBV5-4 and TRBJ2-3, with unresolved D. V lost 2 bases and J 2 bases, leaving 9 bases between the germline ends. Per germline, CDR1 SGHNT and CDR2 YYREEE (reference sequence). The CDR3 has 14 amino acids. The CDR3 spells CASSLRVLTDTQYF. CDR3 bases: TGTGCCAGCAGCTTACGGGTCCTCACAGATACGCAGTATTTT.

This clone has ten or more counts. The rearrangement links TRBV7-9 to TRBJ2-2; TRBD1 matches 9 bases. The V gene's germline CDR1 is SEHNR and CDR2 FQNEAQ (reference sequence). J gave up 4 bases and V 4 bases, and 7 bases lay outside the gene matches. This CDR3 has 16 amino acids. The CDR3, as DNA: TGTGCCAGCAGCTCCGGGACAGGGAAACTCACCGGGGAGCTGTTTTTT. As protein: CASSSGTGKLTGELFF.

This clone showed up many times. The chain has TRBV2 and TRBJ1-5; D is uncertain. CDR1 and CDR2 (germline): SNHLY, FYNNEI. With 3 bases removed from V and 5 bases from J, the gap between germline ends came to 20 bases. The CDR3 covers 17 residues. The CDR3 coding sequence is TGTGCCAGCAGTGATCTTCCCGTCCGAAACGGAGATCAGCCCCAGCATTTT. Translated: CASSDLPVRNGDQPQHF.

This clone was seen repeatedly, ten times or more. The V gene is TRBV11-2, the J gene TRBJ2-4, with 9 bases identical to TRBD1. Losses at the gene ends were 5 bases for V and 7 bases for J; bases not matched to a gene: 6. CDR3 size: 14 residues. Germline values: CDR1 SGHAT, CDR2 FQNNGV. CDR3 protein: CASSLTGTGNIQYF. The CDR3 region has the DNA TGTGCCAGCAGCCTAACCGGGACAGGGAACATTCAGTACTTC.

At least ten counts were recorded for this clone. The chain uses TRBV7-3 and TRBJ2-3; 9 bases line up with TRBD2. The CDR3 length is 13 residues. In germline, CDR1 is SGHTA, CDR2 FQGTGA. V trimming: 4 bases; J trimming: 6 bases; junction bases outside the gene matches: 2. The CDR3 protein is CASSWTSEDTQYF. The CDR3 coding sequence is TGTGCCAGCAGCTGGACTAGCGAGGATACGCAGTATTTT. The variable domain in full, with the rest retrieved from reference TRBV7-3 and TRBJ2-3, is GAGVSQTPSNKVTEKGKYVELRCDPISGHTALYWYRQSLGQGPEFLIYFQGTGAADDSGLPNDRFFAVRPEGSVSTLKIQRTERGDSAVYLCASSWTSEDTQYFGPGTRLTVL.

This clone was detected many times. This chain connects TRBV11-3 to TRBJ2-2; 11 bases line up with TRBD2. The CDR3 covers 16 residues. J was trimmed by 9 bases and V by 5 bases; bases with no gene match: 11. From germline, CDR1 is SGHNT and CDR2 YENEEA. This CDR3 is CASSRGLADGDRELFF. The CDR3 DNA follows: TGTGCCAGCAGCCGGGGACTAGCGGACGGGGATCGGGAGCTGTTTTTT. The whole variable domain, filled in from reference TRBV11-3 and TRBJ2-2, reads EAGVVQSPRYKIIEKKQPVAFWCNPISGHNTLYWYLQNLGQGPELLIRYENEEAVDDSQLPKDRFSAERLKGVDSTLKIQPAELGDSAVYLCASSRGLADGDRELFFGEGSRLTVL.

Many counts were recorded for this clone. The chain links TRBV5-1 to TRBJ1-2; D call uncertain. CDR1 and CDR2 from the germline V gene are SGHRS and YFSETQ. The ends were cut back, 8 bases at V and 5 bases at J, with 16 bases in the middle. This CDR3 is built from 13 residues. CDR3 nucleotides: TGCGCCAGTCGAGGGTTTGAGGATTATGGCTACACCTTC. Translating gives CASRGFEDYGYTF.